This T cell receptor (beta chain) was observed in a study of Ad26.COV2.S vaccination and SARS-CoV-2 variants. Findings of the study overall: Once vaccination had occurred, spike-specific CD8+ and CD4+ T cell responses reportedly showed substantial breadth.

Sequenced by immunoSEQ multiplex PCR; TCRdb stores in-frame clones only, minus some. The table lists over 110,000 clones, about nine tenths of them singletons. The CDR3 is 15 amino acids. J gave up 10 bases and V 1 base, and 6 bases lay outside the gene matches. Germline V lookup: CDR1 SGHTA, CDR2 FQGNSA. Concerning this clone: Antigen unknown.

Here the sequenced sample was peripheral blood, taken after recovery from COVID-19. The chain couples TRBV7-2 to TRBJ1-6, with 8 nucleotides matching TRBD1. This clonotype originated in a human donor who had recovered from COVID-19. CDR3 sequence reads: CASSLDGRGLSPLHF. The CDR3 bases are TGTGCCAGCAGCTTAGATGGCAGGGGGCTATCACCCCTCCACTTT.